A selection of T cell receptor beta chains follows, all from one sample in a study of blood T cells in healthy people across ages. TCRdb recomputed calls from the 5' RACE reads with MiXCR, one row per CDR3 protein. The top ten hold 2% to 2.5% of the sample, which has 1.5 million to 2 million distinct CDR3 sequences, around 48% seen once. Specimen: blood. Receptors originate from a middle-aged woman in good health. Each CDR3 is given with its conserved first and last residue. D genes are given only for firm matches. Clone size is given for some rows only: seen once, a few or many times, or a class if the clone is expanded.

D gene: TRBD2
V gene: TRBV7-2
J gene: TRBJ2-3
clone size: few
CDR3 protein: CASSLQPGLVATDTQYF
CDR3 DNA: TGTGCCAGCAGCTTACAGCCCGGACTAGTCGCAACAGATACGCAGTATTTT

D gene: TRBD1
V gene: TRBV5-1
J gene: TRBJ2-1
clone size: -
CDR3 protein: CASSLHTGTGDNEQFF
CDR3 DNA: TGCGCCAGCAGCTTGCATACCGGGACAGGGGACAATGAGCAGTTCTTC

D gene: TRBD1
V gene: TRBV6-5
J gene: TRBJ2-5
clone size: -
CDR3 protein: CASRYEDREETQYF
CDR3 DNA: TGTGCCAGCCGTTACGAAGACAGGGAAGAGACCCAGTACTTC

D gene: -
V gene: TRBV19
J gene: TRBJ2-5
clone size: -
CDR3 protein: CASSKRRSQETQYF
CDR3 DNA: TGTGCCAGTAGTAAGAGACGGAGCCAAGAGACCCAGTACTTC

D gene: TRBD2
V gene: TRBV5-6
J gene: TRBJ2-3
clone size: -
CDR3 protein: CASIRAGTDTQYF
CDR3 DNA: TGTGCCAGCATACGAGCGGGGACAGATACGCAGTATTTT

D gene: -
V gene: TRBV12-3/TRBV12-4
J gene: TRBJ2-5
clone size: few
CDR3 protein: CASSFEGTQYF
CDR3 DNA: TGTGCCAGCAGTTTCGAGGGGACCCAGTACTTC

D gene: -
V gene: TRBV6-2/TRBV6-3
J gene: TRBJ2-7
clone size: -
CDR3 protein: CASSPTERFYEQYF
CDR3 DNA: TGTGCCAGCAGTCCGACAGAACGATTTTACGAGCAGTACTTC

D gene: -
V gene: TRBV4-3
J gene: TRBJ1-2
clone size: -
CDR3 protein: CASSQDRDGDYGYTF
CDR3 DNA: TGCGCCAGCAGCCAAGATCGGGATGGAGACTATGGCTACACCTTC

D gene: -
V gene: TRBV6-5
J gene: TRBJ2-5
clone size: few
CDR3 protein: CASSPGKSETQYF
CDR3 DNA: TGTGCCAGCAGTCCCGGGAAATCGGAGACCCAGTACTTC

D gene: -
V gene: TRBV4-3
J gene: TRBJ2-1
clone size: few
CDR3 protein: CASSHNKQPAVLGYNEQFF
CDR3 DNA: TGCGCCAGCAGCCATAACAAACAACCAGCGGTACTAGGCTACAATGAGCAGTTCTTC

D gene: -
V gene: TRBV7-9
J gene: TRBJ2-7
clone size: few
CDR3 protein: CASSLPRGPSYEQYF
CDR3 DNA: TGTGCCAGCAGCTTGCCTAGAGGACCTTCCTACGAGCAGTACTTC

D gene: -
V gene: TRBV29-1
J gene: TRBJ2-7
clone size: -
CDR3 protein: CSVVFWAGGDVTYEQYF
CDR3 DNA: TGCAGCGTTGTTTTCTGGGCAGGGGGGGATGTAACTTACGAGCAGTACTTC

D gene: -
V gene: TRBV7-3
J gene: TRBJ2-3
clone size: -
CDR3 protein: CASTGSAGTDTQYF
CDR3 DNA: TGTGCCAGCACGGGGAGTGCCGGCACAGATACGCAGTATTTT

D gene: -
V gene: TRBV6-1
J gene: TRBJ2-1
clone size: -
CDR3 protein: CASSRRGVNEQFF
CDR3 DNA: TGTGCCAGCTCGAGACGTGGGGTCAATGAGCAGTTCTTC

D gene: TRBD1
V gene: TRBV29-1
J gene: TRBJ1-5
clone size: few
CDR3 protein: CNESGTGASNQPQHF
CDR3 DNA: TGCAACGAGTCGGGGACAGGGGCAAGCAATCAGCCCCAGCATTTT

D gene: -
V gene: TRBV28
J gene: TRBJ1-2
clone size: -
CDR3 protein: CASRARGAYGYTF
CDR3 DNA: TGTGCCAGCAGAGCCCGGGGGGCCTATGGCTACACCTTC

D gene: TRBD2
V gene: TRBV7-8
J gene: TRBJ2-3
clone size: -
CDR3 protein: CASSLAPPAAGVTDTQYF
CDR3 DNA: TGTGCCAGCAGCTTAGCGCCCCCCGCGGCGGGGGTCACAGATACGCAGTATTTT

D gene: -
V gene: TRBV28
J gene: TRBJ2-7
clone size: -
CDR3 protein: CAISPHDRSYEQYF
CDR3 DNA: TGTGCCATCAGCCCCCACGACAGATCCTACGAGCAGTACTTC

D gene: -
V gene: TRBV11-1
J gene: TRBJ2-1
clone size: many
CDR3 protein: CASSFRQVGHEQFF
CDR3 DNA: TGTGCCAGCAGCTTCAGGCAGGTCGGACATGAGCAGTTCTTC

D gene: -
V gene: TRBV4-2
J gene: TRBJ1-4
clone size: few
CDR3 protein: CASRGPNEKLFF
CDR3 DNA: TGTGCCAGCAGGGGGCCCAATGAAAAACTGTTTTTT

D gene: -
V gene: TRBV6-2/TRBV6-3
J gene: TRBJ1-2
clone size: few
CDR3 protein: CASSDPGPYGYTF
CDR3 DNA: TGTGCCAGCAGTGATCCGGGCCCATATGGCTACACCTTC

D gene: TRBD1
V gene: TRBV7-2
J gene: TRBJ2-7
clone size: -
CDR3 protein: CASRRDRATFYEQYF
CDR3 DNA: TGTGCCAGCAGAAGGGACAGGGCCACCTTCTACGAGCAGTACTTC

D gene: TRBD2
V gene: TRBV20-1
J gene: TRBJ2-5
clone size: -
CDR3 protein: CSAPPSGNQETQYF
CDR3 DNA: TGCAGTGCTCCGCCTAGCGGGAACCAAGAGACCCAGTACTTC

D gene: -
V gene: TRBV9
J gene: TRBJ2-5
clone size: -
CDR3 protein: CASSVAATLQETQYF
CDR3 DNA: TGTGCCAGCAGCGTAGCTGCTACTCTGCAAGAGACCCAGTACTTC

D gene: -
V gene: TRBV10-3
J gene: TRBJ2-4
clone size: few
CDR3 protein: CAISDGEGGLTAKNIQYF
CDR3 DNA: TGTGCCATCAGTGATGGGGAGGGGGGCCTGACGGCCAAAAACATTCAGTACTTC

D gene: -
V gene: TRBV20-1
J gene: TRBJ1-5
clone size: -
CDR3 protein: CSARIRVGNQPQHF
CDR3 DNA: TGCAGTGCTCGTATCAGGGTAGGGAATCAGCCCCAGCATTTT

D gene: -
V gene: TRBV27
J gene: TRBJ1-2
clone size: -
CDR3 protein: CASGGGRDSLNYGYTF
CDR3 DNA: TGTGCCAGCGGCGGGGGCAGGGACTCGCTTAACTATGGCTACACCTTC

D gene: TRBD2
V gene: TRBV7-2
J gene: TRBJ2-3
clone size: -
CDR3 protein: CASSHLAGGPPISTDTQYF
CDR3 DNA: TGTGCCAGCAGCCACCTAGCGGGGGGGCCCCCAATTAGCACAGATACGCAGTATTTT